Listed here is a single T cell receptor beta chain. Indicated time point: after trial treatment. Treatment given: LDRT plus nivolumab, ipilimumab, low-dose cyclophosphamide and aspirin (RACIN trial). Low-dose radiotherapy and low-dose cyclophosphamide, together with aspirin, ipilimumab and nivolumab, were given to donors. This entry comes from a study of low-dose radiotherapy and immunotherapy resistance in tumors. Overall study context: Every six weeks patients received intravenous ipilimumab 1 mg/kg, and every two weeks they received intravenous nivolumab 240 mg. Every two weeks, cyclophosphamide 200 mg/m2 was infused one day before radiation plus immunotherapy.

Primers targeting TRAV and TRBV primed first-strand cDNA, covering alpha and beta chains. Over 20 PCR cycles, TCRs were amplified from a constant-region primer and V-primer adapter. Isolated mRNA underwent amplification by in vitro transcription. TCRdb recomputed calls from the reads with MiXCR, one row per CDR3 protein. Seen here are approximately 30,000 distinct CDR3 sequences, around 47% observed once, and the top ten hold approximately 6%. Germline CDR1 SGHDT, CDR2 YYEEEE. The CDR3 has 15 residues. V shed 0 bases and J shed 4 bases, with 13 bases lying between them. The rearrangement links TRBV5-6 to TRBJ1-2, with unresolved D. Source: PBMCs, taken after low-dose radiotherapy plus immunotherapy. This receptor was taken from a male donor with gallbladder cancer. The CDR3 reads CASSLGERTAYGYTF. In DNA, the CDR3 is TGTGCCAGCAGCTTGGGAGAGAGGACCGCCTATGGCTACACCTTC.